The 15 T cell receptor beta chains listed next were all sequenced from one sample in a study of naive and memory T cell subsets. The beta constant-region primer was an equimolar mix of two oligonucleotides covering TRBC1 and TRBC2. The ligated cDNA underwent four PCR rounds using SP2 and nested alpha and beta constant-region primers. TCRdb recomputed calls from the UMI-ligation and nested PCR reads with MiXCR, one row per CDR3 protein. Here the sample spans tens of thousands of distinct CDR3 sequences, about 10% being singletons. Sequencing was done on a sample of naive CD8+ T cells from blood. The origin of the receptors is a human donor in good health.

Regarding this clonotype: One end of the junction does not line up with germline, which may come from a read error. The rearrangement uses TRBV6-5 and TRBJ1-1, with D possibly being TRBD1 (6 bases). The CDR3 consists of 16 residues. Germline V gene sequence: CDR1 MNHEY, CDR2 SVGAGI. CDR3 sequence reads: CASSYSIDRQNTKAFF. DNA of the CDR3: TGTGCCAGCAGTTACTCGATTGACAGGCAGAACACTAAAGCTTTCTTT.

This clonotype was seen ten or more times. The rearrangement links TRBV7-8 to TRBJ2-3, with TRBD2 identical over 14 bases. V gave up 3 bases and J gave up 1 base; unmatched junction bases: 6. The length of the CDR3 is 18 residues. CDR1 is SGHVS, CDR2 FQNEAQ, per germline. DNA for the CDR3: TGTGCCAGCAGCTTGCAGGGGACTAGCGGGAGCGGCACAGATACGCAGTATTTT. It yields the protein CASSLQGTSGSGTDTQYF.

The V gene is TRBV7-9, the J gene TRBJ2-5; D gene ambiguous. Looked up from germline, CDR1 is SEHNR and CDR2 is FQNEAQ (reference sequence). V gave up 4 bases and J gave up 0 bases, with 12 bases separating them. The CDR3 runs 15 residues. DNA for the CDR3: TGTGCCAGCAGCTCCCGACGGCAGAACCAAGAGACCCAGTACTTC. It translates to CASSSRRQNQETQYF.

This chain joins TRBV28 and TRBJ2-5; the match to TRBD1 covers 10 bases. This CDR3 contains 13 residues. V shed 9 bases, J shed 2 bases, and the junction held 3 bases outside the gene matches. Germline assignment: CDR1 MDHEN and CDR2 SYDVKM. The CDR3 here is CASGDRGQETQYF. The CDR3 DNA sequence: TGTGCCAGTGGGGACAGGGGACAAGAGACCCAGTACTTC.

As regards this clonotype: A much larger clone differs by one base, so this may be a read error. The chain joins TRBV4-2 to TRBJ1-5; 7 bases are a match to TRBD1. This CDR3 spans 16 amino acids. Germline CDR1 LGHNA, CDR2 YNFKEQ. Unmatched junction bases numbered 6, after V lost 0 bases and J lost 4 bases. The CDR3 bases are TGTGCCAGCAGCCAAGAACAGGGGACCGTGAATCAGCCCCAGCATTTT. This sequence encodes CASSQEQGTVNQPQHF.

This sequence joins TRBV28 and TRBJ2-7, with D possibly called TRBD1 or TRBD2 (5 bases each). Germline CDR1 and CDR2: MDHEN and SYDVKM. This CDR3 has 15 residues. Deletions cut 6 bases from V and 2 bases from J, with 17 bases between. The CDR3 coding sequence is TGTGCCAGCAGCTATACCGGGACGGATGCCTACGAGCAGTACTTC. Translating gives CASSYTGTDAYEQYF.

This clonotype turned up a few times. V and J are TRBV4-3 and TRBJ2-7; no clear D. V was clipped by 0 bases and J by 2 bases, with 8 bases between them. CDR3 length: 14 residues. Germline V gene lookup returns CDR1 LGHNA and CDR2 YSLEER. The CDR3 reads CASSQDTTAYEQYF. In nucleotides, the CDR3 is TGCGCCAGCAGCCAAGATACTACCGCCTACGAGCAGTACTTC.

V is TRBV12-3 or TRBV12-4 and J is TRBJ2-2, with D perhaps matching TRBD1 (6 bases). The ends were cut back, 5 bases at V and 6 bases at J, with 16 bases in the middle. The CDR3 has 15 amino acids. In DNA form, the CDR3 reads TGTGCCAGCAGTGTCCAGGGGATATGGGCCGGGGAGCTGTTTTTT. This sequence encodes CASSVQGIWAGELFF.

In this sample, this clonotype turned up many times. CDR3 bases: TGTGCCAGTAGTAACCTAGCGGGAGCAGTTGAGCAGTTCTTC. It encodes CASSNLAGAVEQFF. The chain has TRBV19 and TRBJ2-1, with 10 bases aligning to TRBD2. J gave up 9 bases and V 4 bases, and 6 bases lay outside the gene matches. The CDR3 is 14 residues long. The germline CDR1 and CDR2 sequences are LNHDA and SQIVND (reference sequence).

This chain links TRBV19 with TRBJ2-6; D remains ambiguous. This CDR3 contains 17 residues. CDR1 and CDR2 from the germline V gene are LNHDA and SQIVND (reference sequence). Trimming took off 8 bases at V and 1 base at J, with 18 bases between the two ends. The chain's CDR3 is CASGRQGPVSGANVLTF. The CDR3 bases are TGTGCCAGTGGAAGACAAGGGCCTGTGTCTGGGGCCAACGTCCTGACTTTC.

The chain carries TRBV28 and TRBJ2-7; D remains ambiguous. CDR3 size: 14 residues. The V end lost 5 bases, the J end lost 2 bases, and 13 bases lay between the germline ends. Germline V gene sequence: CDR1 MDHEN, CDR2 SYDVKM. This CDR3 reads CASSPRLVAYEQYF. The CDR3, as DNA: TGTGCCAGCAGTCCCAGGTTGGTGGCCTACGAGCAGTACTTC.

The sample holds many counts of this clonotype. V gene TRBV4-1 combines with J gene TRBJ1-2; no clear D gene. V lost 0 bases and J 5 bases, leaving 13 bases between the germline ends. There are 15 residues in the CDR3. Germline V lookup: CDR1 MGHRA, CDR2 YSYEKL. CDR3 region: CASSQDSNGMYGYTF. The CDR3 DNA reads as TGCGCCAGCAGCCAAGATAGTAACGGGATGTATGGCTACACCTTC.

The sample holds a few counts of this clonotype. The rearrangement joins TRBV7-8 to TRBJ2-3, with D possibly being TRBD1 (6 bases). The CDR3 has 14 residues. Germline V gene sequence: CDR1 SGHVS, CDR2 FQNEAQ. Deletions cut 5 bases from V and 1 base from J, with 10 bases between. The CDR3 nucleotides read TGTGCCAGCAGCACCCGACAGGGCACAGATACGCAGTATTTT. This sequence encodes CASSTRQGTDTQYF.

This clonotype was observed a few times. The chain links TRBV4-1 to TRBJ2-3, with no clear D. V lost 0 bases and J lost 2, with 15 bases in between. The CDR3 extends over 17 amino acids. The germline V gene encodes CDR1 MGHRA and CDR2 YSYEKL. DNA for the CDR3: TGCGCCAGCAGCCAAGATCCCGCAGGTTGGACCACAGATACGCAGTATTTT. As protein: CASSQDPAGWTTDTQYF.

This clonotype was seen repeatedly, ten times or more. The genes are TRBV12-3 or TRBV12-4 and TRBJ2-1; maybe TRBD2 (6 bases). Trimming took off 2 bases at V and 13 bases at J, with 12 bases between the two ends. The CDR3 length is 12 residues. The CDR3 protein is CASSLSGLPQFF. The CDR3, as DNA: TGTGCCAGCAGTTTATCGGGACTCCCTCAGTTCTTC.